This TCR beta chain was observed in a study of blood T cell repertoires in COVID-19. Study details: COVID-19 samples, acute and convalescent, were from the United States, Italy and Spain.

Using immunoSEQ multiplex PCR, the repertoire was profiled, and TCRdb retains in-frame clones only, with some absent. This sample has some 170,000 clones; about three quarters occur once, and the top ten carry about 25%. V trimming: 4 bases; J trimming: 4 bases; junction bases outside the gene matches: 13. This CDR3 has 17 amino acids. CDR1 and CDR2 (germline): MGHRA, YSYEKL. V and J are TRBV4-1 and TRBJ1-1, with TRBD1 identical over 9 bases. The source of this sequence is an older woman with acute or convalescent COVID-19. The source material was peripheral blood. In nucleotides, the CDR3 is TGCGCCAGCAGCCTACAGGGGGCGCCTCTTCAACCCACTGAAGCTTTCTTT. This sequence encodes CASSLQGAPLQPTEAFF.